This T cell receptor (beta chain) was documented in a study of blood T cells in healthy people across ages. Whole-study results and caveats: No one knew whether donors had CMV, which possibly confounded expanded clonotype changes.

The use of a sample-barcoded 5' primer and a J-beta primer mix characterized a second PCR of roughly 7 to 11 cycles. Every sample produced at least 2.5 million CDR3-containing paired-end reads. TCRdb re-analysed the 5' RACE reads in MiXCR, keeping a single row per CDR3 protein. The table records 1.5 million to 2 million distinct CDR3 sequences, around 48% of them present only once. The CDR3 contains 16 residues. V was pared by 6 bases and J by 4 bases, with 13 bases of the junction left unmatched. To note about this clonotype: Its antigen remains unidentified.

Isolation per sample recovered at least 7 million PBMCs. The sample consisted of blood. V and J are TRBV12-3 or TRBV12-4 and TRBJ1-2; TRBD1 matches at 8 bases. This receptor was taken from a woman aged 40 to 50 in good health. The CDR3 DNA is TGTGCCAGCAGCCCGGGACAGGTTTCCCCTAGCTATGGCTACACCTTC. Amino acid sequence: CASSPGQVSPSYGYTF.